The present T cell receptor beta chain was sequenced within a study of T cell responses to AZD1222 COVID-19 vaccine (TCRdb year 2021). Context from the whole study: Because spike-specific TCR depth and breadth did not differ between the two schedules, AZD1222 recipients who got a second dose at roughly 4 weeks were pooled with those who got a second dose at roughly 12 weeks. Enrollment into the trials was organized by age into subgroups of 18-55, 56-69 and 70-plus years, and those subgroups contained about 160, 30 and 59 TCR-sequenced participants, respectively. TCR sequencing was performed for over 230 trial participants, of whom about 200 were given two doses of AZD1222 and around 25 were given two doses of MenACWY control vaccine.

Here is what the overall study found, with its caveats: Because no day 14 peak-response samples were available, the repertoires could be characterized only after the peak T cell response. Participants were mostly white British, with more females than males. The authors suggested clonal diversity may have been underestimated. Conclusions about previously exposed vaccinees are limited because only a handful of AZD1222 recipients were SARS-CoV-2 seropositive at baseline. A significant rise in spike-specific TCR breadth and depth was observed after two AZD1222 doses relative to day 0 and relative to MenACWY recipients. CD4 TCRs associated with the vaccine covered the entire spike protein, and the dominant responses were in regions 160-218 and 743-854. Nearly half of unique spike-specific TCRs reportedly recognized epitopes outside regions mutated in the B.1.351 and B.1.1.7 variants. The 56-69-year group was small, and its depth increase did not reach significance, likely because of low power.

Sample time point, as interpreted from the label and publication: baseline before first vaccination. The vaccinee samples were drawn from two UK trials, COV001 and COV002, one of which was a single-blind randomized controlled phase 2/3 trial testing AZD1222 (ChAdOx1 nCoV-19) in healthy adults. For TCRbeta chain sequencing, PBMC samples from trial participants were taken at day 0 and at day 28 after the second dose. The CDR3 regions of human TCRbeta chains were subjected to immunosequencing. The authors' pipeline ran thus. Repertoire TCRs were checked for matches against a reference library of SARS-CoV-2-specific TCRs that had been generated using the MIRA antigen-specificity platform. Breadth was defined as the fraction of unique TCRs that were SARS-CoV-2-associated. Depth was defined as the fraction of total T cells that were SARS-CoV-2-associated. Each spike-specific TCR was assigned to its reactive spike region and to a CD4 or CD8 class using the MIRA data. Log10-transformed breadth and depth values were compared by one-way ANOVA with Sidak's multiple comparisons tests. The immuneACCESS repertoire file appears here via TCRdb, limited to in-frame rearrangements. These files lack a portion of the clones; in checked studies, under half of the deficit traces to unresolved V genes, and the cause of the others is not known. That table gives V, J and clone size, and the DNA gave D and trimming. This sample lists over 100,000 clones; 75% to 90% were detected once. About 8.7% of the sample rests with the top ten.

As for this clone: The target of this receptor is not known. No base qualities exist here, and no much larger clone lies one base off it.

The source is an adult in good health. This specimen was peripheral blood, taken on day 0 of AZD1222 vaccination.

The nucleotide sequence reads as follows: TGCAGCGTTGGAGGCAGGAACCACTATGGCTACACCTTC. Translated, this gives CSVGGRNHYGYTF. This chain is built from TRBV29-1 and TRBJ1-2; no D segment can be confidently identified. The V and J ends are trimmed by 4 bases and 3 bases, leaving 12 bases between them. Measured from the cysteine to the phenylalanine, the CDR3 is 13 residues long. CDR3 DNA only is kept here, 39 bases in frame from base 1. Looking up the germline V gene yields CDR1 SQVTM and CDR2 ANQGSEA. The full variable domain, with segments outside the CDR3 supplied by the reference TRBV29-1 and TRBJ1-2 proteins, appears as SAVISQKPSRDICQRGTSLTIQCQVDSQVTMMFWYRQQPGQSLTLIATANQGSEATYESGFVIDKFPISRPNLTFSTLTVSNMSPEDSSIYLCSVGGRNHYGYTFGSGTRLTVV.